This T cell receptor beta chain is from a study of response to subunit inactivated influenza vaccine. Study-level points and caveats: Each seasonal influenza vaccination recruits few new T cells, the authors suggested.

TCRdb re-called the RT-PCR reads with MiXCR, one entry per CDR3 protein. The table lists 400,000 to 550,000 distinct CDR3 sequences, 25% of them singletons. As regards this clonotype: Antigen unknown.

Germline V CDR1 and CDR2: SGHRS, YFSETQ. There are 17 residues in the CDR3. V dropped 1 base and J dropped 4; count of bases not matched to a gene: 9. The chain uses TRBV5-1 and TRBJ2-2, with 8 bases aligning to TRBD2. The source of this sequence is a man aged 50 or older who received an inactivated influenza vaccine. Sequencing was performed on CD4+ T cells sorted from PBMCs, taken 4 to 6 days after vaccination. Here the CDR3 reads CASSLFSGSGGTGELFF. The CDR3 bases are TGCGCCAGCAGCTTGTTCAGCGGGAGTGGGGGCACCGGGGAGCTGTTTTTT.